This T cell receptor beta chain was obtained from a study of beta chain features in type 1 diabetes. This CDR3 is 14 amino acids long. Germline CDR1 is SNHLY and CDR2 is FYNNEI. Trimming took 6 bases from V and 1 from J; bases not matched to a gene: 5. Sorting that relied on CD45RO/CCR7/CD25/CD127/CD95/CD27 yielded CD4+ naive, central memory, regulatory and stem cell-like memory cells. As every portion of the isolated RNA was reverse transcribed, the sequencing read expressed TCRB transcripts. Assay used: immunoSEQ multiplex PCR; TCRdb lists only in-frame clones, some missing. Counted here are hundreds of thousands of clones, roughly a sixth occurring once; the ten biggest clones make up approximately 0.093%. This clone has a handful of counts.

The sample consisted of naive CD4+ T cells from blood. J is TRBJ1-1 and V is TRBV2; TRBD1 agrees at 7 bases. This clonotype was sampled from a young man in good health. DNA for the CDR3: TGTGCCAGCAGAGCCCGACAGGGGAACACTGAAGCTTTCTTT. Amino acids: CASRARQGNTEAFF. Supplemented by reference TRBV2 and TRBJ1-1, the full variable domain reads EPEVTQTPSHQVTQMGQEVILRCVPISNHLYFYWYRQILGQKVEFLVSFYNNEISEKSEIFDDQFSVERPDGSNFTLKIRSTKLEDSAMYFCASRARQGNTEAFFGQGTRLTVV.